What follows describes a single T cell receptor beta chain. Its antigen remains undetermined. Base qualities are missing; no much larger clone stands one base away. V is clipped by 6 bases and J by 0 bases, and the sequence between their germline boundaries is 8 bases long. The CDR3 has 13 amino acids, counting the end cysteine and phenylalanine. Only the CDR3 part of the read is kept: 39 bases, read in frame from the first base. The germline V gene provides CDR1 SNHLY and CDR2 FYNNEI. Patients with autoimmune disease history or receiving systemic immunosuppression were excluded from the trial. In every dose cohort, peripheral blood was drawn for TCR sequencing at baseline, cycle 4 day 1, and cycle 7 day 1. Samples were obtained from an open-label, multicenter, first-in-human phase I dose-escalation trial of ivuxolimab. Adults with locally advanced or metastatic melanoma, renal cell, hepatocellular, or head and neck squamous cell carcinoma were enrolled in the trial. Before TCR sequencing, CD4+ T cells and CD8+ T cells from peripheral blood were sorted into separate populations.

Genomic DNA was isolated from the sorted cells so that the TCRbeta CDR3 region could be sequenced. The immunoSEQ Assay was used to sequence the TCRbeta CDR3 regions. The immuneACCESS repertoire file appears here via TCRdb, limited to in-frame rearrangements. These files lack a portion of the clones; in checked studies, under half of the deficit traces to unresolved V genes, and the cause of the others is not known. Here the sample has roughly 20,000 clones; approximately 86% occur a single time. Of the sample, roughly a sixth is held by the ten largest clones. This record belongs to a study of OX40 agonist ivuxolimab in advanced cancers. With respect to the entire study: Ivuxolimab was an agonistic, fully human IgG2 monoclonal antibody directed against OX40 (CD134), a costimulatory receptor. In the dose-escalation cohort, approximately 82% of patients were male, and the mean age was 60 years with a range of roughly 20 to 85. Partial responses were achieved by three dose-escalation patients, of whom one had hepatocellular carcinoma and two had cutaneous melanoma. The point of sequencing TCRbeta in the periphery was to test whether ivuxolimab changed TCR sequence diversity and drove clonal T-cell expansion. Prior anti-PD-1, anti-PD-L1 or anti-CTLA-4 therapy was permitted, and approximately 40% of dose-escalation patients had received checkpoint inhibitors. Intravenous ivuxolimab was administered to patients every 2 weeks at six dose levels: 0.01, 0.1, 0.3, 1.5, 3 and 10 mg/kg. The monotherapy dose-escalation portion (N of about 50 patients) of the phase I ivuxolimab trial is reported in the paper. Of the approximately 54 dose-escalation patients, hepatocellular carcinoma was present in about 20, melanoma in about 15, renal cell carcinoma in 9 and head and neck cancer in 9.

The paper's findings and limits, for the study overall: Antigen specificity was not determined for the clonally expanded peripheral T cells. After ivuxolimab, expanded clones were on average more numerous among CD8+ T cells than among CD4+ T cells. At doses of 0.1 to 3.0 mg/kg, clonal expansion of both CD4+ and CD8+ T cells in blood was seen between baseline and week 6. Low levels of normalized T-cell clonal expansion were also shown by some nonresponding patients. In the 0.1-3.0 mg/kg groups, partial responders had among the lowest normalized peripheral clonal expansion, particularly in CD8+ T cells.

This specimen was CD4+ or CD8+ T cells sorted from blood, taken in a trial of the OX40 agonist ivuxolimab. The sequence links TRBV2 to TRBJ1-1, and the D gene may be TRBD1, 6 bases matching. This receptor was taken from an adult with an advanced solid tumor such as melanoma, head and neck, liver or kidney cancer. The CDR3 region reads CASRDRMNTEAFF. The DNA reads as follows: TGTGCCAGCAGGGACAGAATGAACACTGAAGCTTTCTTT.